This T cell receptor beta chain was profiled in a study of cytomegalovirus exposure and HLA in healthy donors (dated by TCRdb to 2016 to 2017). Study-wide context: The 670 or so repertoires of the first cohort and the 95 to 150 validation repertoires were produced on the same platform, according to a later analysis. The study aimed to test whether signatures of past pathogen exposure could be identified by cataloging public T cell receptors. In addition to the first cohort of approximately 650 subjects, a separate validation cohort of 120 different subjects was used. The study combined high-throughput TCR immunosequencing, statistical association of individual TCRs with disease status, and machine learning to predict cytomegalovirus infection status.

This clone was recorded a few times. The clone's antigen remains unknown. Within one base of it there is no much larger clone, and no base qualities were kept. Study-level results and caveats: Of the cluster scores, about 94% were above 0 in a later analysis, which found that TCRs clustered in the first cohort also tended to co-occur in the approximately 120 validation repertoires. The authors suggested that the approach could potentially be extended to other disease states and immunological phenotypes. While some public TCRs were present in many individuals, most TCR sequences turned up only very rarely across donors. The classifier was reported to diagnose cytomegalovirus status with high specificity and sensitivity in both the original cohort and the validation cohort. The validation cohort had no HLA typing available for a later analysis, so co-occurrence within that cohort was assessed over all 120 or so repertoires. A total of 164 TCR beta chains were listed by the study as associated with cytomegalovirus. Three of the identified cytomegalovirus-associated TCR beta chains were confirmed in vitro to be specific for cytomegalovirus antigens.

The library was made by the immunoSEQ multiplex PCR assay. Per the source publication's procedure: A statistical classification framework was built to diagnose cytomegalovirus status from the catalog of TCR beta chain sequences. This is the immuneACCESS table as TCRdb keeps it, with only in-frame sequences that have V and J called. A part of the clones is gone; compared with another copy, unresolved V genes explain less than half, and the rest is unexplained. That table is the source of V, J and clone size, and D and trimming were worked out from the DNA. Counted in this sample were roughly 180,000 clones; about 89% of them appeared once. About 7.2% of the sample comes from the top ten. Separate from the approximately 700-subject first cohort, the validation cohort of 120 subjects was the group to which the donors belonged. V is reduced by 3 bases and J by 4 bases, leaving a spacing of 15 bases between them. The CDR3, from cysteine to phenylalanine, totals 15 residues. The sequence is cut down to CDR3 DNA, 45 bases in frame from base 1. Taken from the germline V gene, the CDR1 and CDR2 loops are MNHEY and SVGAGI.

The receptor was derived from a man younger than 45 in good health and CMV-seropositive. The sequence is built from TRBV6-5 and TRBJ1-2, with TRBD1 tentatively as D gene (5 bases match). The sequenced sample consisted of PBMCs. Here the CDR3 is given as CASSYREGSIYGYTF. Read as DNA, the sequence is TGTGCCAGCAGTTATCGAGAGGGGTCAATCTATGGCTACACCTTC.